The next 32 T cell receptor beta chains were all read from a single sample in a study of cytomegalovirus exposure and HLA in healthy donors. The PCR ran on 60 Vbeta and 13 Jbeta primers. Some clones are missing from TCRdb's copy, which holds only in-frame ones; the method was immunoSEQ multiplex PCR. The sample records 190,000 or so clones, around three quarters being singletons. Sequencing was carried out using PBMCs. The receptors originated from a boy between 10 and 17 years old in good health and CMV-seronegative.

The chain is built from TRBV28 and TRBJ2-2; TRBD2 is a possible D gene (6 bases). CDR1 is MDHEN, CDR2 SYDVKM, per germline. The CDR3 totals 13 residues. V was shortened by 7 bases and J by 5 bases, with 11 bases between the two germline ends. This CDR3 reads CASTPGGTGELFF. CDR3 nucleotides: TGTGCCAGCACCCCCGGGGGAACCGGGGAGCTGTTTTTT.

This chain links TRBV14 with TRBJ2-6, with D possibly being TRBD1 (5 bases). The V and J ends lost 2 bases and 2 bases respectively, with 10 bases between them. The CDR3 sequence is 16 residues long. Germline V CDR1 and CDR2: SGHDN, FVKESK. The CDR3 DNA is TGTGCCAGCAGCCAACAGGGATCTACTGGGGCCAACGTCCTGACTTTC. Amino acid sequence: CASSQQGSTGANVLTF.

The V and J genes are TRBV13 and TRBJ1-4, with 9 positions matching TRBD1. The length of the CDR3 is 15 residues. Germline V gives CDR1 PRHDT, CDR2 FYEKMQ (reference sequence). The J segment lost 6 bases and the V segment lost 3 bases, leaving 5 bases of the junction unmatched. The CDR3 region has the DNA TGTGCCAGCAGCTTGGGACAGGGACGGGATGAAAAACTGTTTTTT. Its protein is CASSLGQGRDEKLFF.

This chain connects TRBV9 to TRBJ1-2; tentative D call: TRBD1 (5 bases). Trimming took 0 bases from V and 0 from J, leaving 9 bases between them. This CDR3 has 15 residues. CDR1 SGDLS and CDR2 YYNGEE come from the germline V gene. The DNA of the CDR3 is TGTGCCAGCAGCGTAGGCAGGGAGGCTAACTATGGCTACACCTTC. Amino acids: CASSVGREANYGYTF.

This clone was seen more than once but under ten times. This sequence joins TRBV4-3 and TRBJ1-2; D gene unclear. CDR3 length: 13 residues. CDR1 LGHNA and CDR2 YSLEER come from the germline V gene. V was cut by 0 bases and J by 2 bases, with 4 bases left in between. The CDR3 DNA reads TGCGCCAGCAGCCAAGACCGGAACTATGGCTACACCTTC. It translates to CASSQDRNYGYTF.

The chain joins TRBV10-3 to TRBJ1-1; a weak D match, TRBD1 (6 bases). Germline-derived CDR1 and CDR2 are ENHRY and SYGVKD. Between the trimmed V and J ends, which lost 6 bases and 1 base, there was a span of 15 bases. The CDR3 is 15 amino acids. This chain's CDR3 is CAIREGQWENTEAFF. The CDR3, as DNA: TGTGCCATCAGGGAAGGACAGTGGGAGAACACTGAAGCTTTCTTT.

This rearrangement joins TRBV11-3 to TRBJ2-1; TRBD1 matches 8 bases. Unmatched junction bases numbered 8, after V lost 0 bases and J lost 7 bases. The CDR3 totals 16 residues. In germline, CDR1 is SGHNT, CDR2 YENEEA. The CDR3 reads CASSLDSYRGTNEQFF. DNA for the CDR3: TGTGCCAGCAGCTTAGATTCGTACAGGGGGACAAATGAGCAGTTCTTC. Using reference TRBV11-3 and TRBJ2-1 for the parts outside the CDR3, the full variable domain is EAGVVQSPRYKIIEKKQPVAFWCNPISGHNTLYWYLQNLGQGPELLIRYENEEAVDDSQLPKDRFSAERLKGVDSTLKIQPAELGDSAVYLCASSLDSYRGTNEQFFGPGTRLTVL.

This chain connects TRBV9 to TRBJ1-1; D not certain. Per the germline V gene, CDR1 is SGDLS and CDR2 is YYNGEE. CDR3 length: 14 residues. Between the trimmed V and J ends, which lost 0 bases and 4 bases, there was a span of 10 bases. The CDR3 DNA reads TGTGCCAGCAGCGTAGCAACACGGGGCACTGAAGCTTTCTTT. It yields the protein CASSVATRGTEAFF. Full variable domain (rest looked up from reference TRBV9 and TRBJ1-1): DSGVTQTPKHLITATGQRVTLRCSPRSGDLSVYWYQQSLDQGLQFLIQYYNGEERAKGNILERFSAQQFPDLHSELNLSSLELGDSALYFCASSVATRGTEAFFGQGTRLTVV.

The gene calls are TRBV4-3 and TRBJ2-2; the match to TRBD1 covers 8 bases. Germline values: CDR1 LGHNA, CDR2 YSLEER. This CDR3 has 17 residues. After removal of 1 base from V and 0 bases from J, the junction contained 4 bases not matched to a gene. The CDR3 reads CASSQGRTGSNTGELFF. The CDR3 bases are TGCGCCAGCAGCCAAGGGCGGACAGGGTCGAACACCGGGGAGCTGTTTTTT.

This clone has a single count. V and J are TRBV7-2 and TRBJ1-2; a weak D match, TRBD1 (5 bases). The CDR3 is 13 residues long. Germline V gives CDR1 SGHTA, CDR2 FQGNSA. Between the trimmed V and J ends, which lost 5 bases and 2 bases, there was a span of 9 bases. The CDR3 is CASSRGPNYGYTF. The CDR3 bases are TGTGCCAGCAGCAGGGGTCCCAACTATGGCTACACCTTC.

The chain recombines TRBV19 with TRBJ1-2, with D possibly being TRBD1 (6 bases). The germline V gene encodes CDR1 LNHDA and CDR2 SQIVND (reference sequence). Deletions cut 3 bases from V and 1 base from J, with 15 bases between. The CDR3 is 16 residues long. The CDR3 is CASSMLWDIHNYGYTF. The CDR3 DNA follows: TGTGCCAGTAGTATGTTGTGGGACATCCATAACTATGGCTACACCTTC. The variable domain in full, with the rest retrieved from reference TRBV19 and TRBJ1-2, is DGGITQSPKYLFRKEGQNVTLSCEQNLNHDAMYWYRQDPGQGLRLIYYSQIVNDFQKGDIAEGYSVSREKKESFPLTVTSAQKNPTAFYLCASSMLWDIHNYGYTFGSGTRLTVV.

V gene TRBV30 combines with J gene TRBJ1-5, with 10 nucleotides matching TRBD1. The ends lost 3 bases at V and 7 bases at J; junction bases unmatched: 6. The CDR3 is 14 residues long. Germline V gene data show CDR1 as GTSNPN and CDR2 as SVGIG (reference sequence). CDR3: CAWSADRGPQPQHF. In nucleotides, the CDR3 is TGTGCCTGGAGCGCCGACAGGGGGCCACAGCCCCAGCATTTT.

This clone was observed a single time. Here the CDR3 reads CASSFSGNTEAFF. The CDR3 nucleotides are TGTGCCAGCAGCTTTTCCGGGAACACTGAAGCTTTCTTT. This chain connects TRBV7-2 to TRBJ1-1; D is ambiguous. Germline CDR1 is SGHTA and CDR2 is FQGNSA. This CDR3 has 13 residues. V dropped 3 bases and J dropped 1 base, with 6 bases sitting between them.

The J gene is TRBJ2-1, the V gene TRBV5-4; the D gene is possibly TRBD2 (5 bases). CDR3 size: 15 residues. V was clipped by 1 base and J by 6 bases, with 14 bases between them. The germline CDR1 and CDR2 sequences are SGHNT and YYREEE (reference sequence). For the CDR3, the DNA is TGTGCCAGCAGCTTGAAACGGGAAGCCCCCAATGAGCAGTTCTTC. The encoded protein is CASSLKREAPNEQFF.

This clone was detected only a few times. The chain carries TRBV10-3 and TRBJ2-2; 9 bases match TRBD2. Per germline, CDR1 ENHRY and CDR2 SYGVKD. This CDR3 has 13 residues. With 3 bases clipped from V and 8 bases from J, the junction kept 1 base outside the gene matches. This CDR3 is CAISDSGGGELFF. CDR3 coding DNA: TGTGCCATCAGTGATAGCGGGGGAGGGGAGCTGTTTTTT.

This chain links TRBV21-1 with TRBJ1-1; the table's D call, TRBD1, was not checked against the DNA. TRBV21-1 is reported as a pseudogene. The CDR3 loop spans 16 amino acids. The CDR3 is CASSKLERTGVYEAFF. CDR3 sequence (DNA): TGTGCCAGCAGCAAACTAGAGCGGACAGGGGTTTATGAAGCTTTCTTT.

The chain couples TRBV6-5 to TRBJ2-7; TRBD2 agrees at 12 bases. The germline gives CDR1 MNHEY, CDR2 SVGAGI. Germline trimming cut 6 bases from V and 7 bases from J; bases unmatched to any gene: 10. CDR3 length: 15 amino acids. Written as DNA, the CDR3 is TGTGCCAGCAGCCCAACTCTAGCGGGAGGGCGGGAGCAGTACTTC. Translated: CASSPTLAGGREQYF.

This chain joins TRBV7-9 and TRBJ1-2; 7 bases fit TRBD1. Germline V gene sequence: CDR1 SEHNR, CDR2 FQNEAQ (reference sequence). V shed 5 bases and J 1 base; nucleotides not matched to a gene: 7. The CDR3 contains 15 residues. The CDR3 region is CASSEGTVYNYGYTF. The DNA for the CDR3 is TGTGCCAGCAGCGAGGGGACAGTCTATAACTATGGCTACACCTTC.

The chain employs TRBV6-1 and TRBJ2-5; 9 nucleotides line up with TRBD2. Looked up from germline, CDR1 is MNHNS and CDR2 is SASEGT. J gave up 0 bases and V 6 bases, and 5 bases lay outside the gene matches. The CDR3 covers 15 residues. Written as DNA, the CDR3 is TGTGCCAGCAGCCCCGTAGCGGGGGACCAAGAGACCCAGTACTTC. Translation: CASSPVAGDQETQYF.

V and J are TRBV7-8 and TRBJ1-3, with D perhaps matching TRBD1 (6 bases). Germline V gives CDR1 SGHVS, CDR2 FQNEAQ. The length of the CDR3 is 18 residues. V lost 5 bases and J lost 1, with 21 bases in between. The CDR3 sequence is CASSPTTGTTMSGNTIYF. CDR3 DNA sequence: TGTGCCAGCAGCCCGACTACAGGGACAACCATGTCTGGAAACACCATATATTTT.

The chain couples TRBV5-6 to TRBJ2-7; D perhaps matches TRBD2 (7 bases). Deletions cut 2 bases from V and 4 bases from J, with 13 bases between. CDR1 and CDR2 (germline): SGHDT, YYEEEE. The CDR3 runs to 14 residues. The CDR3 nucleotides read TGTGCCAGCAGCTTTCGGGGGGCTCCTTACGAGCAGTACTTC. It specifies CASSFRGAPYEQYF.

The chain is built from TRBV14 and TRBJ1-5; tentative D call: TRBD1 (6 bases). The CDR3 totals 14 residues. Germline V CDR1 and CDR2: SGHDN, FVKESK. V was trimmed by 6 bases and J by 7 bases, leaving 16 bases between them. The CDR3 region has the DNA TGTGCCAGCAGTCGACCAGGGGTGGCACAGCCCCAGCATTTT. Its protein is CASSRPGVAQPQHF.

The chain couples TRBV29-1 to TRBJ1-1; D is ambiguous. V lost 7 bases and J 3 bases, leaving 12 bases between the germline ends. The CDR3 sequence is 12 residues long. Germline CDR1 is SQVTM and CDR2 is ANQGSEA. The CDR3 sequence is CSAGGRDTEAFF. The DNA of the CDR3 is TGCAGCGCCGGAGGCCGGGACACTGAAGCTTTCTTT.

The chain is built from TRBV6-1 and TRBJ2-5; D possibly uses TRBD1 or TRBD2 (6 bases each). The DNA end is a closer match to TRBJ2-7, so the J assignment may be wrong. Germline CDR1 is MNHNS and CDR2 is SASEGT. The CDR3 sequence is 13 residues long. The CDR3 reads CATRGIAGYEQYF. The CDR3 coding sequence is TGTGCCACCAGGGGCATTGCGGGGTACGAGCAGTACTTC.

The V gene is TRBV27, the J gene TRBJ1-1, with D tentatively TRBD1 (5 bases). The CDR3 totals 13 residues. V was shortened by 0 bases and J by 5 bases, with 7 bases between the two germline ends. The V gene's germline CDR1 is MNHEY and CDR2 SMNVEV (reference sequence). Here the CDR3 reads CASSLSGATEAFF. DNA of the CDR3: TGTGCCAGCAGTTTATCAGGGGCAACTGAAGCTTTCTTT.

This chain joins TRBV18 and TRBJ2-1; TRBD1 matches 10 bases. Germline values: CDR1 KGHSH, CDR2 LQKENI. With V trimmed by 5 bases and J by 6 bases, 4 bases remained unmatched. CDR3 length equals 14 residues. The DNA for the CDR3 is TGTGCCAGCTCAAAAGGACAGGGGGTCAATGAGCAGTTCTTC. This translates into CASSKGQGVNEQFF.

CDR3 nucleotide sequence: TGTGCCAGCAGCTTGGGGACAGGGACTTACGAGCAGTACTTC. It encodes CASSLGTGTYEQYF. The rearrangement uses TRBV5-4 and TRBJ2-5, with 8 bases that match TRBD1. The closer fit of TRBJ2-7 to the DNA end suggests the J call may be wrong. This CDR3 has 14 residues. Germline V gene lookup returns CDR1 SGHNT and CDR2 YYREEE (reference sequence).

V and J are TRBV6-5 and TRBJ1-1, with TRBD1 matching 9 bases. Germline V gives CDR1 MNHEY, CDR2 SVGAGI. The V and J ends lost 5 bases and 6 bases, in that order; junction bases with no gene match: 4. This CDR3 contains 13 residues. The CDR3 DNA reads as TGTGCCAGCAGTCGGACAGGGGAATCTGAAGCTTTCTTT. Translation: CASSRTGESEAFF.

The chain combines TRBV4-1 with TRBJ2-5; the D is unclear. The DNA end favors TRBJ2-7, so the J call may be wrong. The CDR3 runs to 15 residues. Germline CDR1 MGHRA, CDR2 YSYEKL. CDR3 amino acids: CASSQDNTPYYEQYF. In nucleotides, the CDR3 is TGCGCCAGCAGCCAAGATAACACCCCATACTACGAGCAGTACTTC.

The rearrangement joins TRBV19 to TRBJ2-7; TRBD1 aligns across 8 bases. CDR3 length: 15 amino acids. Germline V gene lookup returns CDR1 LNHDA and CDR2 SQIVND (reference sequence). J gave up 4 bases and V 6 bases, and 11 bases lay outside the gene matches. This chain's CDR3 is CASSLTGAAQYEQYF. CDR3 nucleotide sequence: TGTGCCAGTAGCCTGACAGGGGCGGCCCAATACGAGCAGTACTTC.

The chain has TRBV5-5 and TRBJ1-2; 8 nucleotides line up with TRBD1. The CDR3 loop spans 15 amino acids. J gave up 4 bases and V 4 bases, and 9 bases lay outside the gene matches. In germline, CDR1 is SGHKS, CDR2 YYEKEE (reference sequence). The CDR3 loop is CASSVGQAQFYGYTF. In DNA, the CDR3 is TGTGCCAGCAGCGTGGGACAGGCGCAGTTCTATGGCTACACCTTC.

V usage is TRBV27 and J usage is TRBJ1-5; 10 bases match TRBD1. V lost 1 base to trimming and J lost 2 bases; unmatched junction nucleotides: 11. Germline-derived CDR1 and CDR2 are MNHEY and SMNVEV (reference sequence). The CDR3 is 19 amino acids. As DNA, the CDR3 is TGTGCCAGCAGTTTATTTCCGACAGGGGGCAGTTCAGGCAATCAGCCCCAGCATTTT. This codes for CASSLFPTGGSSGNQPQHF.